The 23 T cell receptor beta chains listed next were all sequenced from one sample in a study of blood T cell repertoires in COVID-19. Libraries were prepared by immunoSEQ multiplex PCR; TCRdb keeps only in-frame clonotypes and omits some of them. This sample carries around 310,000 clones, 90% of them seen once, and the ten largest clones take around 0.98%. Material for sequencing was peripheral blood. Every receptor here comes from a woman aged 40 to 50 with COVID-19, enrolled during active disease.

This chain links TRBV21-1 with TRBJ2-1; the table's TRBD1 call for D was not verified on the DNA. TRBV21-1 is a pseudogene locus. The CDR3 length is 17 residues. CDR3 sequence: CANKKGQGLCSYNEQFF. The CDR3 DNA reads TGTGCCAACAAAAAGGGACAGGGGCTTTGCTCCTACAATGAGCAGTTCTTC.

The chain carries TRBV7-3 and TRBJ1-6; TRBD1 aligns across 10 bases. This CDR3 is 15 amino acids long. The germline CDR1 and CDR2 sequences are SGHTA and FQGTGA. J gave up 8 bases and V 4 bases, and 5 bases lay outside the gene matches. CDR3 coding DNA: TGTGCCAGCAGCTCAACCGGGACAGGGGATTCACCCCTCCACTTT. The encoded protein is CASSSTGTGDSPLHF.

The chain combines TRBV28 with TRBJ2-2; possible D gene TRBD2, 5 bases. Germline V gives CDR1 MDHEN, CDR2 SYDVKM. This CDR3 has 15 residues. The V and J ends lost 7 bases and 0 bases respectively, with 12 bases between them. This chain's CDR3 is CASIPRGANTGELFF. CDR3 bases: TGTGCCAGCATTCCCCGGGGTGCGAACACCGGGGAGCTGTTTTTT. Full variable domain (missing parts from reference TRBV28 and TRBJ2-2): DVKVTQSSRYLVKRTGEKVFLECVQDMDHENMFWYRQDPGLGLRLIYFSYDVKMKEKGDIPEGYSVSREKKERFSLILESASTNQTSMYLCASIPRGANTGELFFGEGSRLTVL.

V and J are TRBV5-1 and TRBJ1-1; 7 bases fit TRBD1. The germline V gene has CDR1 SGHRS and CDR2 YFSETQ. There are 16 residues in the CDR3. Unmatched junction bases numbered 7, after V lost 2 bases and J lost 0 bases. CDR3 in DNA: TGCGCCAGCAGCTTTGGCCCGGGACAGATGAACACTGAAGCTTTCTTT. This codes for CASSFGPGQMNTEAFF.

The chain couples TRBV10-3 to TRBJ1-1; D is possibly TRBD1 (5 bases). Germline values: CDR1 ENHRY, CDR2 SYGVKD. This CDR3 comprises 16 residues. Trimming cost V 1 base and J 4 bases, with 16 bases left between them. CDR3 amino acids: CAISEWPGRTGTEAFF. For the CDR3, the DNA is TGTGCCATCAGTGAGTGGCCAGGGAGGACGGGCACTGAAGCTTTCTTT.

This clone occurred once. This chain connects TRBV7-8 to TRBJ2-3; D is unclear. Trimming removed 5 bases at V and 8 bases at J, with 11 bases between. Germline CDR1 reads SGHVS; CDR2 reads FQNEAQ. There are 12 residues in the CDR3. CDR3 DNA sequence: TGTGCCAGCAGCCCCGCGTCGGGTACGCAGTATTTT. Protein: CASSPASGTQYF.

The chain's CDR3 is CASSQGTSGRAGETQYF. In DNA form, the CDR3 reads TGTGCCAGCAGCCAAGGAACTAGCGGGAGGGCCGGGGAGACCCAGTACTTC. This sequence joins TRBV14 and TRBJ2-5, with 13 bases that match TRBD2. The V gene end was trimmed by 1 base and the J gene end by 5 bases; junction bases not matched to a gene: 7. Germline lookup yields CDR1 SGHDN and CDR2 FVKESK. This CDR3 has 17 residues.

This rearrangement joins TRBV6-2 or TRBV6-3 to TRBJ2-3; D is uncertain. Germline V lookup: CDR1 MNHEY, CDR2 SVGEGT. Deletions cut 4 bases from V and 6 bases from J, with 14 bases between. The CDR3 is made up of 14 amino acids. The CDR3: CASSSRVPEDTQYF. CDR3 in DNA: TGTGCCAGCAGTTCCCGAGTCCCGGAGGATACGCAGTATTTT.

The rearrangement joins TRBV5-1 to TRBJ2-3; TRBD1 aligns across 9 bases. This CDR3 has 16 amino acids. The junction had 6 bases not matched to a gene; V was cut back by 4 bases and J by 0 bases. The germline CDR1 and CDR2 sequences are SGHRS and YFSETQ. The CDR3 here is CASSPQGATSTDTQYF. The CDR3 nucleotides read TGCGCCAGCAGCCCACAGGGGGCTACTAGCACAGATACGCAGTATTTT.

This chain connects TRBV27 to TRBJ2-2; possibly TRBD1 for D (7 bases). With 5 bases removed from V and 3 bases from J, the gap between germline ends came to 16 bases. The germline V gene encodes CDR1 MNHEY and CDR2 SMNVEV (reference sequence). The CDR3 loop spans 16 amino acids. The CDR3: CASSPSQGEDTGELFF. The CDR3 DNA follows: TGTGCCAGCAGTCCGTCCCAGGGGGAGGACACCGGGGAGCTGTTTTTT.

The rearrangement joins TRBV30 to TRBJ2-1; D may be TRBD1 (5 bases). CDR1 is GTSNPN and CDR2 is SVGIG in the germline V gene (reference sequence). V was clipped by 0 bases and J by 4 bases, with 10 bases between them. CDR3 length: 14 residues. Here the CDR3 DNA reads TGTGCCTGGAGTGTACGGTCAGGGTACAATGAGCAGTTCTTC. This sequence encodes CAWSVRSGYNEQFF.

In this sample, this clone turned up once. The CDR3 spells CASSRDRSFQETQYF. CDR3 DNA sequence: TGTGCCAGTAGTAGGGACAGGTCCTTCCAAGAGACCCAGTACTTC. The genes are TRBV19 and TRBJ2-5; 8 bases line up with TRBD1. Germline V gene sequence: CDR1 LNHDA, CDR2 SQIVND (reference sequence). The CDR3 is 15 residues long. V shed 4 bases, J shed 1 base, and the junction held 5 bases outside the gene matches.

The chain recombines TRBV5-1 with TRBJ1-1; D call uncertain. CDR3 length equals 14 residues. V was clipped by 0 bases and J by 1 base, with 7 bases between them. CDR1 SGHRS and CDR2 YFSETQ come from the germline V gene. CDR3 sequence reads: CASSLVSENTEAFF. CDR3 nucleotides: TGCGCCAGCAGCTTGGTCTCAGAGAACACTGAAGCTTTCTTT.

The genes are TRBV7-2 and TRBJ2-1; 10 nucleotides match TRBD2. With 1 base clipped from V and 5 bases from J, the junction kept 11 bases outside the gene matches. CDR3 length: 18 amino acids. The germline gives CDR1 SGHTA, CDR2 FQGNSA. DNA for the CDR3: TGTGCCAGCAGCTTAGAAGCTAGCGGGAGTCGAGGGAACAATGAGCAGTTCTTC. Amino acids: CASSLEASGSRGNNEQFF.

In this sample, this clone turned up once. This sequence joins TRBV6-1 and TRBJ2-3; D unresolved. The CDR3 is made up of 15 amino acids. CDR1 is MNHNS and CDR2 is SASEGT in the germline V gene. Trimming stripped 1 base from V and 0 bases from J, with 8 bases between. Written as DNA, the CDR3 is TGTGCCAGCAGTGAAGGTAGTTATAGCACAGATACGCAGTATTTT. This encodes CASSEGSYSTDTQYF.

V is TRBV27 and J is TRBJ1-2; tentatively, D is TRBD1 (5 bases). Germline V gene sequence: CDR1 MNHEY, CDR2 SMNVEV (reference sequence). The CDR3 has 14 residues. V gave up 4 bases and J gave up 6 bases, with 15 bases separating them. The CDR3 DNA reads TGTGCCAGCAGTTCGCGGGACTTTGGCGATGGCTACACCTTC. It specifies CASSSRDFGDGYTF.

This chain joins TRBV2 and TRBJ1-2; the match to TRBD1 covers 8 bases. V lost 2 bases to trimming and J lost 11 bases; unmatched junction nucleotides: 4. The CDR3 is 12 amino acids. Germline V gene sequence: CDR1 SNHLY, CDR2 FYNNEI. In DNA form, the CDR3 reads TGTGCCAGCAGTGAAAGGGACAGGAGGTACACCTTC. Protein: CASSERDRRYTF.

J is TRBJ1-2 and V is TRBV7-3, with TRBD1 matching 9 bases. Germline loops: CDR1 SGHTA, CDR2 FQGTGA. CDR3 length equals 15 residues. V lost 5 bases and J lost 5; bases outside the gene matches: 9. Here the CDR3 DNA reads TGTGCCAGCAGCCCCGGGGGGACAGGGAGATATGGCTACACCTTC. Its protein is CASSPGGTGRYGYTF.

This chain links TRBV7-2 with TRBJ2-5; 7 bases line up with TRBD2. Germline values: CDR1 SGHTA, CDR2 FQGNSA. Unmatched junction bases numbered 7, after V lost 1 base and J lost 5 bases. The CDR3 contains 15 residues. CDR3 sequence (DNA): TGTGCCAGCAGCTTAGAAGTGCGGGGGTGGGAGACCCAGTACTTC. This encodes CASSLEVRGWETQYF.

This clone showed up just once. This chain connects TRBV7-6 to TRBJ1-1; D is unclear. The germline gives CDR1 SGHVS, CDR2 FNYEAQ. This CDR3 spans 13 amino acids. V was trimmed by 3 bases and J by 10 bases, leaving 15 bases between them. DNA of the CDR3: TGTGCCAGCAGCTTGGAAGCGGGTTCACCAGCTTTCTTT. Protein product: CASSLEAGSPAFF.

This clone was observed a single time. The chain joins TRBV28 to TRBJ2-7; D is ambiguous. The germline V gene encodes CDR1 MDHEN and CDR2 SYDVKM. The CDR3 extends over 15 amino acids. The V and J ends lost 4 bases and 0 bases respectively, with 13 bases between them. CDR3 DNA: TGTGCCAGCAGTTCAGTTCAGTTTTTCTCCTACGAGCAGTACTTC. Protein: CASSSVQFFSYEQYF.

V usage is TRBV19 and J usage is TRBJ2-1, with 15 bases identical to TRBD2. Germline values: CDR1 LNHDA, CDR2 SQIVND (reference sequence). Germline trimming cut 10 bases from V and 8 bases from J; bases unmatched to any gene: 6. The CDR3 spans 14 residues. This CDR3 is CATTGLAGGHEQFF. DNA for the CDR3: TGTGCCACCACGGGACTAGCGGGAGGTCATGAGCAGTTCTTC.

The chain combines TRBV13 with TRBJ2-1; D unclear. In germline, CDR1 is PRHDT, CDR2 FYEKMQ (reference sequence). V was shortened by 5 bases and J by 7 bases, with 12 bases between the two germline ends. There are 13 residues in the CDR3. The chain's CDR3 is CASSIGAGNEQFF. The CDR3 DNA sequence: TGTGCCAGCAGCATCGGAGCCGGGAATGAGCAGTTCTTC.